Included here is one T cell receptor (beta chain) sequence, with context. Under the authors' procedure: Researchers report that nucleated cell counts were estimated from reference gene primer amplification. Produced via immunoSEQ multiplex PCR; TCRdb's table is partial and in-frame only. V, J and clone size reflect that table, while D and trimming were determined from the DNA. The sample lists hundreds of thousands of clones, about 89% occurring once. This CDR3 spans 16 amino acids. Germline V gene data show CDR1 as MNHEY and CDR2 as SMNVEV (reference sequence). V was clipped by 5 bases and J by 4 bases, with 17 bases between them. This sample stems from a study of blood T cell repertoires in COVID-19. About the study: Whether acute or convalescent, the COVID-19 samples came from the United States, Italy and Spain. In each case, the material was cDNA or gDNA derived from T cells, B-cell-depleted T cells, or PBMCs.

V is TRBV27 and J is TRBJ2-2; maybe TRBD2 (5 bases). Sequences were obtained from peripheral blood. The clonotype comes from a man aged 60 to 69 who had recovered from COVID-19. The CDR3 loop is CASSPGLGRGTGELFF. In DNA, the CDR3 is TGTGCCAGCAGTCCTGGACTGGGTCGGGGCACCGGGGAGCTGTTTTTT.